The source of this T cell receptor beta chain is a study of blood T cell repertoires in COVID-19. Turning to the study itself: Some COVID-19 samples were acute and others convalescent; all came from the United States, Italy and Spain. Sources were T cells, B-cell-depleted T cells, or PBMCs; the material itself was cDNA or gDNA.

The protocol was immunoSEQ multiplex PCR, while the TCRdb copy is restricted to in-frame clones and leaves out a portion. The table includes some 240,000 clones, about 79% detected once. The CDR3 loop spans 14 amino acids. The V gene's germline CDR1 is SGHDT and CDR2 YYEEEE. With 7 bases clipped from V and 3 bases from J, the junction kept 7 bases outside the gene matches. The clonotype comes from a woman aged 40-49 years who had recovered from COVID-19. The material sequenced was peripheral blood. V and J are TRBV5-6 and TRBJ2-7; 10 nucleotides line up with TRBD1. The chain's CDR3 is CASEVGQGGYEQYF. CDR3 DNA sequence: TGTGCCAGCGAGGTAGGACAGGGGGGCTACGAGCAGTACTTC.